Described below is a single TCR beta chain sequence and its context. The germline gives CDR1 MNHEY, CDR2 SMNVEV (reference sequence). The CDR3 extends over 14 amino acids. J gave up 8 bases and V 3 bases, and 5 bases lay outside the gene matches. The assay was immunoSEQ multiplex PCR, and TCRdb's table has in-frame clones only and misses some. Counted here are 75,000 to 100,000 clones, 70% to 90% occurring once; the ten biggest clones make up 5% to 6.5%. This specimen comes from a study of T cell responses to AZD1222 COVID-19 vaccine. The J gene is TRBJ1-4, the V gene TRBV27; 8 positions agree with TRBD1. Sample: peripheral blood, taken on day 0 of AZD1222 vaccination. The sequence derives from an adult in good health. This CDR3 reads CASSFRGLGEKLFF. CDR3 nucleotide sequence: TGTGCCAGCAGTTTCAGGGGGCTCGGGGAAAAACTGTTTTTT.